Listed below are T cell receptor beta chains from one sample, sequenced in a study of blood T cell repertoires in COVID-19. Libraries were prepared by immunoSEQ multiplex PCR; TCRdb keeps only in-frame clonotypes and omits some of them. This table has over 10,000 clones, roughly 91% appearing once. The source material was peripheral blood. The source of these receptors is a human donor in a cohort sampled during active COVID-19. Both conserved end residues are trimmed from each CDR3.

>TRBJ2-3|TRBV11-2|14
ASQSLGGSMADTQY
>TRBJ2-7|TRBV7-2|15
ASSLRISGLAGGEQY
>TRBJ2-2|TRBV4-3|18
ASSHPGVGQGAGNTGELF
>TRBJ2-1|TRBV19|8
ASSQGEQF
>TRBJ1-1|TRBV12-1|16
ASSSWTGGPHMNTEAF
>TRBJ2-7|TRBV5-4|9
ASSLNEKQY
>TRBJ2-5|TRBV5-6|12
ASSMTGGEGTQY
>TRBJ2-1|TRBV6-6|13
ASSTPESAVNEQF
>TRBJ2-7|TRBV28|13
ASRPTSGSSYEQY
>TRBJ2-7|TRBV11-2|13
ASSLDPLSSYEQY
>TRBJ2-7|TRBV5-6|10
ASSSGTHEQY
>TRBJ2-3|TRBV30|14
AWSTRGRRRTDTQY
>TRBJ2-7|TRBV3-1/TRBV3-2|13
ASSRTSGKNYEQY
>TRBJ1-4|TRBV9|12
ASSVSGQNEKLF
>TRBJ2-7|TRBV19|11
ASSMRDSYEQY
>TRBJ2-2|TRBV5-1|11
ASSREDAGELF
>TRBJ1-6|TRBV6-5|11
ASVNPSNSPLH
>TRBJ2-5|TRBV7-2|11
ASSSTGGETQY
>TRBJ2-7|TRBV5-1|12
ASSFGGTAYEQY
>TRBJ2-2|TRBV12-5|11
ASGLAGAGELF
>TRBJ2-1|TRBV10-3|12
AISRDSSYNEQF
>TRBJ2-7|TRBV7-8|13
ASSIRDRAPNEQY
>TRBJ2-1|TRBV5-1|14
ASSLGQGISYNEQF
>TRBJ1-4|TRBV5-4|11
ASSGGSGEKLF
>TRBJ2-7|TRBV12-3/TRBV12-4|11
ASSLGGGYEQY
>TRBJ2-7|TRBV3-1/TRBV3-2|12
ASSRGTVTYEQY
>TRBJ1-1|TRBV5-1|12
ASSLAGMNTEAF
>TRBJ2-7|TRBV2|10
ASSEPYHEQY
>TRBJ1-5|TRBV5-1|11
ASSIQGNQPQH
>TRBJ2-6|TRBV5-1|15
ASSLATGFSGANVLT
>TRBJ2-7|TRBV28|15
ASSPPPISGDSYEQY
>TRBJ2-1|TRBV18|13
ASSPGGQGWNEQF
>TRBJ1-1|TRBV7-2|12
ASSSTGGSAEAF
>TRBJ1-1|TRBV5-1|12
ASSLWGDDTEAF
>TRBJ1-5|TRBV19|13
ASSSGIFLLGPQH
>TRBJ2-7|TRBV28|14
ASSSPAGTSAYEQY
>TRBJ2-3|TRBV24-1|15
ATSDNLPGHGTDTQY
>TRBJ2-5|TRBV11-1|12
ASSPENSQETQY
>TRBJ1-4|TRBV11-2|12
ASRRDSTNEKLF
>TRBJ1-2|TRBV18|11
ASSPGQGDGYT
>TRBJ2-1|TRBV19|11
ASSMAVYNEQF
>TRBJ2-7|TRBV19|13
ASSSFRDSTYEQY
>TRBJ1-2|TRBV28|13
ASSSQLSGLKIYT
>TRBJ2-7|TRBV28|10
ASRTGAYEQY
>TRBJ2-3|TRBV7-2|13
ASSYPVGATDTQY
>TRBJ2-5|TRBV10-3|10
AISGQGETQY
>TRBJ1-4|TRBV6-5|14
ASSYSMRRRNEKLF
>TRBJ2-7|TRBV5-4|11
ASSLDGSYEQY
>TRBJ2-1|TRBV19|12
ASSLAGGGNEQF
>TRBJ1-2|TRBV20-1|12
SASGRGSGYGYT
>TRBJ2-3|TRBV7-2|13
ASSLGPGGTDTQY
>TRBJ1-4|TRBV4-1|13
ASSQSTGTNEKLF